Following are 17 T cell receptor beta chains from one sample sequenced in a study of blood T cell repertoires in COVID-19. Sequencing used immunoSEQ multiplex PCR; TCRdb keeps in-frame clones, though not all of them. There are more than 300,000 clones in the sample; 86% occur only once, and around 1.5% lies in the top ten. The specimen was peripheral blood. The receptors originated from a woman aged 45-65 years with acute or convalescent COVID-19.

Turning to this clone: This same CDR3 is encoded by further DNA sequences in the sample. The CDR3 loop is CASSLGQGNIQYF. CDR3 coding DNA: TGCGCCAGCAGCTTGGGACAGGGAAACATTCAGTACTTC. This sequence joins TRBV5-1 and TRBJ2-4; 7 nucleotides agree with TRBD1. Trimming removed 0 bases from V and 6 bases from J; junction bases left unmatched: 0. Germline V gene data show CDR1 as SGHRS and CDR2 as YFSETQ. The CDR3 spans 13 residues. Drawing the rest from reference TRBV5-1 and TRBJ2-4, the complete variable domain is KAGVTQTPRYLIKTRGQQVTLSCSPISGHRSVSWYQQTPGQGLQFLFEYFSETQRNKGNFPGRFSGRQFSNSRSEMNVSTLELGDSALYLCASSLGQGNIQYFGAGTRLSVL.

The CDR3 nucleotides are TGTGCCAGCAGCTTGGCCGGGCAGGGGGCTCATGGGACCCAGTACTTC. Translating it yields CASSLAGQGAHGTQYF. The chain combines TRBV5-6 with TRBJ2-5; TRBD1 matches 8 bases. J lost 7 bases, V lost 0 bases, and 11 bases had no gene match. Germline CDR1 reads SGHDT; CDR2 reads YYEEEE. There are 16 residues in the CDR3. The whole variable domain, filled in from reference TRBV5-6 and TRBJ2-5, reads DAGVTQSPTHLIKTRGQQVTLRCSPKSGHDTVSWYQQALGQGPQFIFQYYEEEERQRGNFPDRFSGHQFPNYSSELNVNALLLGDSALYLCASSLAGQGAHGTQYFGPGTRLLVL.

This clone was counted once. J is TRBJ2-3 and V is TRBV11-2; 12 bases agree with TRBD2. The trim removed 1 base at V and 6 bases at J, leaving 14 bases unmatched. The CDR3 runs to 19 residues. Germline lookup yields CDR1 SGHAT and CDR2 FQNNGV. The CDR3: CASSLGTILAGGPWDTQYF. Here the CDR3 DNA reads TGTGCCAGCAGCTTAGGTACCATCCTAGCGGGAGGGCCTTGGGATACGCAGTATTTT.

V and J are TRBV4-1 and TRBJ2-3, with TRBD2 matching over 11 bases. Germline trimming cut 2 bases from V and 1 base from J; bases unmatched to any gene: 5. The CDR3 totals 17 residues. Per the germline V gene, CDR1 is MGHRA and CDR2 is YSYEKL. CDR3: CASSQLGLAGRTDTQYF. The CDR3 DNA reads TGCGCCAGCAGCCAACTCGGACTAGCGGGCCGCACAGATACGCAGTATTTT.

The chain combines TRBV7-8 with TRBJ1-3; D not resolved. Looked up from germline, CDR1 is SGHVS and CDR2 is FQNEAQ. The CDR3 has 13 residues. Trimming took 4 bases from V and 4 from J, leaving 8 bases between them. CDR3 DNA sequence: TGTGCCAGCAGCTCCCTTCCCGGAAACACCATATATTTT. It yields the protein CASSSLPGNTIYF.

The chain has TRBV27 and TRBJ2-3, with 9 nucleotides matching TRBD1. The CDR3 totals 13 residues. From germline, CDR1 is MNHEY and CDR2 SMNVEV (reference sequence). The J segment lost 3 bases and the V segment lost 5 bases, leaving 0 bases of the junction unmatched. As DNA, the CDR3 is TGTGCCAGCAGTGGACAGGGGACAGATACGCAGTATTTT. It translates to CASSGQGTDTQYF.

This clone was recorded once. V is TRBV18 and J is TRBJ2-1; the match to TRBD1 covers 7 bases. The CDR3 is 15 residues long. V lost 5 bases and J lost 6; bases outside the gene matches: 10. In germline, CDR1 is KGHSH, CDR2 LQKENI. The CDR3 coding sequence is TGTGCCAGCTCAACCCCCGGGACAGTAAGCAATGAGCAGTTCTTC. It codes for CASSTPGTVSNEQFF. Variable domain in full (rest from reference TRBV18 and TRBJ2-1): NAGVMQNPRHLVRRRGQEARLRCSPMKGHSHVYWYRQLPEEGLKFMVYLQKENIIDESGMPKERFSAEFPKEGPSILRIQQVVRGDSAAYFCASSTPGTVSNEQFFGPGTRLTVL.

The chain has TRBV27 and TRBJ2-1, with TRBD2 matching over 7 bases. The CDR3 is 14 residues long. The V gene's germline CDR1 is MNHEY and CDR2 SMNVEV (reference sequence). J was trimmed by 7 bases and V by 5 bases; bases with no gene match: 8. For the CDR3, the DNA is TGTGCCAGCAGTATCACGCTGGGGGGGAATGAGCAGTTCTTC. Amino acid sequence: CASSITLGGNEQFF.

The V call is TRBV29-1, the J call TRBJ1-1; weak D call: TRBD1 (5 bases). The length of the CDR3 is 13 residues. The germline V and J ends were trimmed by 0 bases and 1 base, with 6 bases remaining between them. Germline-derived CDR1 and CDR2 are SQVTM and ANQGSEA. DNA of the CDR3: TGCAGCGTTGAAGACCAGGGGAACACTGAAGCTTTCTTT. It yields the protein CSVEDQGNTEAFF.

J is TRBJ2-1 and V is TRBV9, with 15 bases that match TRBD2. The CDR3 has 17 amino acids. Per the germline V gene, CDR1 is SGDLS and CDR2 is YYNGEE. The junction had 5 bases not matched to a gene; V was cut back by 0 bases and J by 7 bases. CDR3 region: CASSVAGLAGGSNEQFF. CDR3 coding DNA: TGTGCCAGCAGCGTAGCAGGACTAGCGGGAGGGAGTAATGAGCAGTTCTTC.

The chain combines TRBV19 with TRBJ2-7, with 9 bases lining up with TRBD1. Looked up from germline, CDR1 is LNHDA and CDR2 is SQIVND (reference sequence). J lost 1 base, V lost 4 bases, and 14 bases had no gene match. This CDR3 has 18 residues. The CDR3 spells CASSTRDRDSHYSYEQYF. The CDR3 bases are TGTGCCAGTAGTACAAGGGACAGGGACTCACACTATTCCTACGAGCAGTACTTC.

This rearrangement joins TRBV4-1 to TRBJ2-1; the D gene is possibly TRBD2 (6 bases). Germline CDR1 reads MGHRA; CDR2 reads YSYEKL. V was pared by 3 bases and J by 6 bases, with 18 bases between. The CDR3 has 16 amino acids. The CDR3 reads CASSHKSRLVGNEQFF. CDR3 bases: TGCGCCAGCAGCCATAAGTCAAGACTAGTTGGCAATGAGCAGTTCTTC.

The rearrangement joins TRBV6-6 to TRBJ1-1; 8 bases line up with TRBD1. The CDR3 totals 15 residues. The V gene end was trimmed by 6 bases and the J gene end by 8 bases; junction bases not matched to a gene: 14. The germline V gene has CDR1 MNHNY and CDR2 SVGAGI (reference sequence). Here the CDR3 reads CASSGLTGGAIEAFF. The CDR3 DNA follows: TGTGCCAGCAGCGGACTAACAGGGGGAGCTATCGAAGCTTTCTTT.

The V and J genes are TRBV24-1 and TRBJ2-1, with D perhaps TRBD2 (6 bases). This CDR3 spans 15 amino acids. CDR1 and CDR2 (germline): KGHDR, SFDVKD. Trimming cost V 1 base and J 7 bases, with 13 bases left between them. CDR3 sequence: CATSDLTGTSNEQFF. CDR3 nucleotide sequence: TGTGCCACCAGTGATTTAACCGGGACTTCAAATGAGCAGTTCTTC.

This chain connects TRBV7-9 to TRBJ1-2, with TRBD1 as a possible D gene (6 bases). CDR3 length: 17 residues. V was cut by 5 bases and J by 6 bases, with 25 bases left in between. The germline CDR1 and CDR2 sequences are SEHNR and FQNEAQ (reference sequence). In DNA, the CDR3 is TGTGCCAGCAGCCCTCCGATAGGCAGGGGCCAGGGGCATGGCTACACCTTC. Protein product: CASSPPIGRGQGHGYTF.

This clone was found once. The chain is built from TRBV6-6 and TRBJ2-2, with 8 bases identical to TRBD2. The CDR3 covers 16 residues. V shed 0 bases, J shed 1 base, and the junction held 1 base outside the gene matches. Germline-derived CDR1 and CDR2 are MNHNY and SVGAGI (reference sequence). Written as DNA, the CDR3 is TGTGCCAGCAGTTACTCTGCGGGAGGGAACACCGGGGAGCTGTTTTTT. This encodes CASSYSAGGNTGELFF.

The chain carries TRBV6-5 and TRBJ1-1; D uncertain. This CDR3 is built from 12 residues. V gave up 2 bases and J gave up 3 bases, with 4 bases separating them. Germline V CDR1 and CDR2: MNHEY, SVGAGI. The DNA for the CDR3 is TGTGCCAGCAGTTACGTCGACACTGAAGCTTTCTTT. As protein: CASSYVDTEAFF.